This T cell receptor beta chain comes out of a study of T-cell memory formation after mild COVID-19. This clonotype was recorded at least ten times. The CDR3 extends over 13 amino acids. CDR1 and CDR2 from the germline V gene are SGDLS and YYNGEE. Deletions cut 0 bases from V and 0 bases from J, with 2 bases between. TCRdb reprocessed the 5' RACE reads with MiXCR, giving one entry per CDR3 protein. Counted here are some 120,000 distinct CDR3 sequences, about 17% occurring once; the ten biggest clones make up approximately 13%. The chain recombines TRBV9 with TRBJ2-3; D ambiguous. The sample comprised PBMCs or a T cell subset sorted from them (not recorded which). The origin of this receptor is an adult woman who had mild COVID-19 (a few samples of this study predate the infection). Cell type and time point are not known. CDR3 sequence (DNA): TGTGCCAGCAGCGTAGTTAGCACAGATACGCAGTATTTT. This sequence encodes CASSVVSTDTQYF.